This T cell receptor (beta chain) was sequenced during a study of blood T cells in healthy people across ages. Across the whole study: With template switching, about one barcoded beta molecule was captured per two T cells.

Findings and caveats of the study: Strongly correlated with naive T cell percentage was TCR beta diversity.

Every participating donor contributed 7.5 to 10 milliliters of peripheral blood through a draw. At least 6 micrograms of total RNA were extracted per sample. Points on this clonotype: What it binds is not known.

A second about 6 to 12 cycle PCR used barcoded and J-beta primers. TCRdb reprocessed the 5' RACE reads via MiXCR and lists one record per CDR3 protein. The sample lists some 1.7 million distinct CDR3 sequences, 28% seen once, with roughly 8% in the top ten. The clonotype was recovered from a woman aged 30 to 39 in good health. Source material: blood.

The CDR3 loop is CSSYLPGGPGYTF. Here the CDR3 DNA reads TGCAGTTCATACCTCCCCGGGGGACCTGGCTACACCTTC. The rearrangement joins TRBV20-1 to TRBJ1-2, with a weak D call TRBD1 (5 bases). V was cut by 8 bases and J by 7 bases, with 20 bases left in between. The CDR3 has 13 amino acids. The V gene's germline CDR1 is DFQATT and CDR2 SNEGSKA (reference sequence).